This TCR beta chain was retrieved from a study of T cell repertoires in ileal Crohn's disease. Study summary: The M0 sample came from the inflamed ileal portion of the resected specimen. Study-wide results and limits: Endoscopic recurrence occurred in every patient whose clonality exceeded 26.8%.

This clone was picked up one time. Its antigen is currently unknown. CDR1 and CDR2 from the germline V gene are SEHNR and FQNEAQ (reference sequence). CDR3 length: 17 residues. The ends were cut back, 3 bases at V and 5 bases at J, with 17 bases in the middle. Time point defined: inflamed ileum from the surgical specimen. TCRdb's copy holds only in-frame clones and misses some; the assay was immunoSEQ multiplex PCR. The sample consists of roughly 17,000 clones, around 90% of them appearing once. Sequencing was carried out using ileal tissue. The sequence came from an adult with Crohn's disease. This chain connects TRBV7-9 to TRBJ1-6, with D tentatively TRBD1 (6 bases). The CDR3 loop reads CASSFLGGPRNNSPLHF. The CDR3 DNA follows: TGTGCCAGCAGCTTTTTGGGGGGCCCCCGAAATAATTCACCCCTCCACTTT. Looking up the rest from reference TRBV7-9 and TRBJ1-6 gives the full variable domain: DTGVSQNPRHKITKRGQNVTFRCDPISEHNRLYWYRQTLGQGPEFLTYFQNEAQLEKSRLLSDRFSAERPKGSFSTLEIQRTEQGDSAMYLCASSFLGGPRNNSPLHFGNGTRLTVT.